This passage covers 17 T cell receptor beta chains from one sample sequenced in a study of cytomegalovirus exposure and HLA in healthy donors. PCR primers comprised 60 Vbeta and 13 Jbeta primers. Assay used: immunoSEQ multiplex PCR; TCRdb lists only in-frame clones, some missing. Of 65,000 to 85,000 clones detected, about three quarters appear once; the ten largest clones hold 12%. The sequenced sample consisted of PBMCs. The receptors here all came from a male donor in good health and CMV-seropositive.

This clone was detected only once. V usage is TRBV6-5 and J usage is TRBJ1-6; 7 bases map to TRBD1. Germline values: CDR1 MNHEY, CDR2 SVGAGI. The CDR3 loop spans 14 amino acids. The ends lost 5 bases at V and 8 bases at J; junction bases unmatched: 6. CDR3 residues: CASSGGQRYSPLHF. The CDR3 nucleotides are TGTGCCAGCAGTGGGGGACAGCGCTATTCACCCCTCCACTTT.

This clone was seen only once. The chain links TRBV7-6 to TRBJ2-5; TRBD1 matches 7 bases. J lost 3 bases, V lost 5 bases, and 9 bases had no gene match. The germline gives CDR1 SGHVS, CDR2 FNYEAQ. CDR3 length: 15 residues. The CDR3 loop is CASSPIGTDKETQYF. As DNA, the CDR3 is TGTGCCAGCAGCCCAATCGGGACAGACAAAGAGACCCAGTACTTC. Combining the CDR3 with reference TRBV7-6 and TRBJ2-5 gives the whole variable domain GAGVSQSPRYKVTKRGQDVALRCDPISGHVSLYWYRQALGQGPEFLTYFNYEAQQDKSGLPNDRFSAERPEGSISTLTIQRTEQRDSAMYRCASSPIGTDKETQYFGPGTRLLVL.

The V gene is TRBV5-1, the J gene TRBJ1-1; 7 nucleotides agree with TRBD1. The CDR3 spans 13 residues. Germline loops: CDR1 SGHRS, CDR2 YFSETQ. The trim removed 4 bases at V and 3 bases at J, leaving 3 bases unmatched. The CDR3 coding sequence is TGCGCCAGCAGCCCTGACAGGGACACTGAAGCTTTCTTT. Translated: CASSPDRDTEAFF.

This clone was seen once. CDR3 loop: CASSPGGSGNTIYF. The CDR3 bases are TGTGCCAGCAGCCCCGGGGGCTCTGGAAACACCATATATTTT. V is TRBV11-3 and J is TRBJ1-3; weak D call: TRBD1 (5 bases). V was clipped by 5 bases and J by 0 bases, with 8 bases between them. The V gene's germline CDR1 is SGHNT and CDR2 YENEEA. The CDR3 runs 14 residues.

This chain uses TRBV5-1 with TRBJ2-7; 7 bases map to TRBD1. The CDR3 has 14 residues. The V gene end was trimmed by 1 base and the J gene end by 2 bases; junction bases not matched to a gene: 3. CDR1 is SGHRS, CDR2 YFSETQ, per germline. CDR3 coding DNA: TGCGCCAGCAGCTTGCAGGGGGTAGCCTACGAGCAGTACTTC. As protein: CASSLQGVAYEQYF. Using reference TRBV5-1 and TRBJ2-7 for the parts outside the CDR3, the full variable domain is KAGVTQTPRYLIKTRGQQVTLSCSPISGHRSVSWYQQTPGQGLQFLFEYFSETQRNKGNFPGRFSGRQFSNSRSEMNVSTLELGDSALYLCASSLQGVAYEQYFGPGTRLTVT.

The V and J genes are TRBV7-2 and TRBJ2-7; unclear D gene. CDR1 is SGHTA, CDR2 FQGNSA, per germline. V was cut by 5 bases and J by 6 bases, with 14 bases left in between. This CDR3 spans 13 amino acids. The CDR3 DNA is TGTGCCAGCAGCCCCCTAAGTCTTTCCGAGCAGTACTTC. Translated, it gives CASSPLSLSEQYF.

CDR3 in amino acids: CASSQSYSTDTQYF. The CDR3 region has the DNA TGTGCCAGCAGCCAGAGCTATTCCACAGATACGCAGTATTTT. The V gene is TRBV4-2, the J gene TRBJ2-3; unclear D gene. Germline V gives CDR1 LGHNA, CDR2 YNFKEQ. The CDR3 runs to 14 residues. Trimming shortened V by 3 bases and J by 2 bases, and 9 bases separated the two germline ends.

This clone came up a few times. Written as DNA, the CDR3 is TGTGCCATCAGGACGGACAGCACCGGGGAGCTGTTTTTT. Translation gives CAIRTDSTGELFF. The chain combines TRBV10-3 with TRBJ2-2; a possible D gene is TRBD1 (6 bases). Germline-derived CDR1 and CDR2 are ENHRY and SYGVKD. V was shortened by 6 bases and J by 4 bases, with 9 bases between the two germline ends. The CDR3 is 13 residues long.

J is TRBJ2-7 and V is TRBV15; 7 bases fit TRBD1. The CDR3 has 16 residues. V trimming: 1 base; J trimming: 2 bases; junction bases outside the gene matches: 8. In germline, CDR1 is LNHNV, CDR2 YYDKDF (reference sequence). CDR3 sequence reads: CATSRGSGGSAYEQYF. CDR3 DNA sequence: TGTGCCACCAGCAGAGGTTCAGGGGGTTCAGCCTACGAGCAGTACTTC.

The chain joins TRBV12-5 to TRBJ1-1, with a possible D match to TRBD1 (5 bases). The ends were cut back, 6 bases at V and 3 bases at J, with 11 bases in the middle. CDR1 LGHNT and CDR2 FRNRAP come from the germline V gene. The CDR3 has 13 residues. In DNA, the CDR3 is TGTGCTAGTGGCCTAGGGGTTCACACTGAAGCTTTCTTT. This gives the protein CASGLGVHTEAFF.

The chain is built from TRBV7-8 and TRBJ2-2; the D gene is possibly TRBD2 (6 bases). Deletions cut 7 bases from V and 2 bases from J, with 17 bases between. CDR1 is SGHVS and CDR2 is FQNEAQ in the germline V gene. The CDR3 extends over 16 amino acids. CDR3 loop: CASTVTGSGNTGELFF. The CDR3 DNA follows: TGTGCCAGCACCGTGACCGGTAGCGGTAACACCGGGGAGCTGTTTTTT.

V is TRBV6-5 and J is TRBJ2-5, with 7 nucleotides matching TRBD1. V was pared by 4 bases and J by 4 bases, with 6 bases of the junction left unmatched. The CDR3 totals 14 residues. Germline V lookup: CDR1 MNHEY, CDR2 SVGAGI. The chain's CDR3 is CASSSTGSGETQYF. DNA for the CDR3: TGTGCCAGCAGTTCGACAGGGTCGGGAGAGACCCAGTACTTC.

This clone was found once. The chain carries TRBV5-1 and TRBJ2-7, with TRBD2 matching 7 bases. V lost 4 bases and J lost 7; bases outside the gene matches: 14. The V gene's germline CDR1 is SGHRS and CDR2 YFSETQ. This CDR3 has 15 residues. The CDR3 coding sequence is TGCGCCAGCAGCGAGGGGACTAAGAGGATGGGGGAGCAGTACTTC. This encodes CASSEGTKRMGEQYF.

The chain carries TRBV25-1 and TRBJ1-4, with a tentative D call TRBD1 (6 bases). The CDR3 totals 15 residues. Trimming removed 3 bases from V and 8 bases from J, with 16 bases in between. The germline CDR1 and CDR2 sequences are MGHDK and SYGVNS. The CDR3 region is CASSEFGGAPEKLFF. The CDR3 nucleotides read TGTGCCAGCAGTGAGTTTGGGGGGGCACCGGAAAAACTGTTTTTT. The full variable domain, in which reference TRBV25-1 and TRBJ1-4 provide the parts outside the CDR3, is EADIYQTPRYLVIGTGKKITLECSQTMGHDKMYWYQQDPGMELHLIHYSYGVNSTEKGDLSSESTVSRIRTEHFPLTLESARPSHTSQYLCASSEFGGAPEKLFFGSGTQLSVL.

Only one count was recorded for this clone. The chain uses TRBV19 and TRBJ2-6; D remains unclear. The CDR3 length is 13 residues. Germline lookup yields CDR1 LNHDA and CDR2 SQIVND (reference sequence). Between the trimmed V and J ends, which lost 10 bases and 3 bases, there was a span of 10 bases. This CDR3 reads CATSPFGANVLTF. The CDR3 DNA is TGTGCCACAAGCCCCTTTGGGGCCAACGTCCTGACTTTC.

In DNA form, the CDR3 reads TGTGCCAGCAGCTTAGGCACTATCTATGGCTACACCTTC. Protein: CASSLGTIYGYTF. The V and J genes are TRBV7-2 and TRBJ1-2; D is unresolved. The CDR3 extends over 13 amino acids. CDR1 is SGHTA, CDR2 FQGNSA, per germline. Trimming cost V 1 base and J 4 bases, with 7 bases left between them.

The chain couples TRBV28 to TRBJ2-6; possibly TRBD2 for D (6 bases). The germline V and J ends were trimmed by 3 bases and 2 bases, with 11 bases remaining between them. Looked up from germline, CDR1 is MDHEN and CDR2 is SYDVKM. This CDR3 is 16 amino acids long. CDR3 sequence reads: CASSFGGNAGANVLTF. The CDR3 nucleotides read TGTGCCAGCAGTTTCGGGGGAAACGCTGGGGCCAACGTCCTGACTTTC. The complete variable domain, with remaining parts taken from reference TRBV28 and TRBJ2-6, reads DVKVTQSSRYLVKRTGEKVFLECVQDMDHENMFWYRQDPGLGLRLIYFSYDVKMKEKGDIPEGYSVSREKKERFSLILESASTNQTSMYLCASSFGGNAGANVLTFGAGSRLTVL.